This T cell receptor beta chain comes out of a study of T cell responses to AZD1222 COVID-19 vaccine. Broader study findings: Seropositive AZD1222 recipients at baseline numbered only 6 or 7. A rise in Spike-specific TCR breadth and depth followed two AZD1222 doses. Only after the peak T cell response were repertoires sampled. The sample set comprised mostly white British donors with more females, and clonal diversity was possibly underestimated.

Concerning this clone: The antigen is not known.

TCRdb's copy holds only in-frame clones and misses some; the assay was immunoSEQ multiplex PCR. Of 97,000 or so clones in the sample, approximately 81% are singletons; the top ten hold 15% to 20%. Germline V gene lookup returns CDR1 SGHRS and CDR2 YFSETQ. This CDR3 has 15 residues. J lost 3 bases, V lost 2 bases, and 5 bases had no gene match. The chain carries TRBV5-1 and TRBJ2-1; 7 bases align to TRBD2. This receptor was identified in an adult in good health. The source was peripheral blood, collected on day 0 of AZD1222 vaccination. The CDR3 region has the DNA TGCGCCAGCAGCTTTGGCGGGGGTAGCTACAATGAGCAGTTCTTC. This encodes CASSFGGGSYNEQFF.